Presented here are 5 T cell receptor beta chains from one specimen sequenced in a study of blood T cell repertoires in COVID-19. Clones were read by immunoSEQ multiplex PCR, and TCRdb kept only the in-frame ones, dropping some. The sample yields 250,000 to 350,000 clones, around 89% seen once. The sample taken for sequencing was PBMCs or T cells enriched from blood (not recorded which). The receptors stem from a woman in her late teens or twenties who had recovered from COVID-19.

The DNA of the CDR3 is TGTGCCAGCAGCAAGTCCCTAGCGGGGGACCAAGAGACCCAGTACTTC. Protein product: CASSKSLAGDQETQYF. The genes are TRBV21-1 and TRBJ2-5; TRBD2 is the table's D call, not checked against the DNA. TRBV21-1 is deemed a pseudogene. This CDR3 contains 16 residues.

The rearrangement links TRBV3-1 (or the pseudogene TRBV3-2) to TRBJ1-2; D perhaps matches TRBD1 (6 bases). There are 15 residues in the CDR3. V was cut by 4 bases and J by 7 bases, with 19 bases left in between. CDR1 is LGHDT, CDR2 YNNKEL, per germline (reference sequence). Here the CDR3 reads CASSPGQPLEGGYTF. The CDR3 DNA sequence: TGTGCCAGCAGCCCCGGACAGCCCTTAGAAGGTGGCTACACCTTC.

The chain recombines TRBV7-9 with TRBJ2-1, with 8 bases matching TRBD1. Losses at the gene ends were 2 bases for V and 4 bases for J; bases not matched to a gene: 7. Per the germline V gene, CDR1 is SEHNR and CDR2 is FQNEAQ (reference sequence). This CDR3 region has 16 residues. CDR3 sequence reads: CASSLFRDRTYNEQFF. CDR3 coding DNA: TGTGCCAGCAGCTTATTCCGGGACAGGACGTACAATGAGCAGTTCTTC.

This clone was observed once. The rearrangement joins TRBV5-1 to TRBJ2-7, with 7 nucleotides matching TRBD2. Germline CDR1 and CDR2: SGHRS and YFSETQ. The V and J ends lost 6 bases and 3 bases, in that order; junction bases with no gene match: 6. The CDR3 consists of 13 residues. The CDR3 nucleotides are TGCGCCAGCAAGGGAGGGGAACACTACGAGCAGTACTTC. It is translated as CASKGGEHYEQYF.

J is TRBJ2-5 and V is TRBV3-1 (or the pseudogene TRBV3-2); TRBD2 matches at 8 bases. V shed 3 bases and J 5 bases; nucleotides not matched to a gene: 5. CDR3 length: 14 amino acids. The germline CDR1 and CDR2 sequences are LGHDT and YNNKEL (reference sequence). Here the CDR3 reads CASSHPRGGETQYF. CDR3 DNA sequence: TGTGCCAGCAGCCATCCCCGGGGGGGGGAGACCCAGTACTTC.